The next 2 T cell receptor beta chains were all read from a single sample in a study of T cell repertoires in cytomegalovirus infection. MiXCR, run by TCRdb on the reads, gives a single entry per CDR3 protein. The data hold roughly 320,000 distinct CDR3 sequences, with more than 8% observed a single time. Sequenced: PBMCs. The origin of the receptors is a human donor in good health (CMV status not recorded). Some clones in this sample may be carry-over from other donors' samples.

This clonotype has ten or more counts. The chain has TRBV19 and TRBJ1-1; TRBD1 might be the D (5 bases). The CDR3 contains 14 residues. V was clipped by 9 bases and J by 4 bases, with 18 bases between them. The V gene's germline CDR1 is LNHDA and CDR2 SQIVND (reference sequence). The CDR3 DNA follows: TGTGCCAGCGCGAGGCGGGGGGAGAGCACTGAAGCTTTCTTT. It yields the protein CASARRGESTEAFF.

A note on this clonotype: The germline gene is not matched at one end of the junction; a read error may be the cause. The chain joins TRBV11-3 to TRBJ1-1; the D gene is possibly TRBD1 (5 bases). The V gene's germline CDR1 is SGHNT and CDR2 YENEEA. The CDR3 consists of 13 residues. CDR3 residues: CASSETENNEAFF. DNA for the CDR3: TGTGCCAGCAGCGAGACAGAAAACAATGAAGCTTTCTTT.